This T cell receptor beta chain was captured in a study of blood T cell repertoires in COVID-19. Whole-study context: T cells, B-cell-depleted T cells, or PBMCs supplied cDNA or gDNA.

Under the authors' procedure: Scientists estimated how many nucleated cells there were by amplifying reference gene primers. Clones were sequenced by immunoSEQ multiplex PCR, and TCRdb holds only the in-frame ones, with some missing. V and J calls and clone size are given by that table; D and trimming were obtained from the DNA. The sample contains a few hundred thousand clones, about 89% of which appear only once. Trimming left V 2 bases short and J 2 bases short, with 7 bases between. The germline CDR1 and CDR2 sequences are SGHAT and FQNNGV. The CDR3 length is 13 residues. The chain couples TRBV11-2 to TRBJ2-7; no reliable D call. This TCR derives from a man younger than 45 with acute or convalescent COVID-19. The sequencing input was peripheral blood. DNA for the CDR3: TGTGCCAGCAGCTTATCAGGCACCTACGAGCAGTACTTC. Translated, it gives CASSLSGTYEQYF.